This T cell receptor (beta chain) derives from a study of shared clonotypes between healthy human individuals. Looking at the study overall: The study used three CD4 naive, three CD4 memory, two CD8 naive and one CD8 memory plate per donor. Points from the study as a whole: Across subsets, estimated richness was generally greater for naive than for memory populations.

The V and J ends lost 6 bases and 0 bases respectively, with 15 bases between them. Per the germline V gene, CDR1 is MNHNS and CDR2 is SASEGT. The CDR3 runs 17 residues. About this clone itself: No antigen is known for it. This same CDR3 is encoded by further DNA sequences in the sample.

Here immunoSEQ multiplex PCR was the method, and the copy in TCRdb shows in-frame clones only, minus some. The sample holds some 2,000,000 clones, approximately 94% seen once. The sequencing sample was made of naive CD4+ T cells sorted from blood. Subset meaning: CD45RA+ positively selected. The rearrangement links TRBV6-1 to TRBJ1-6; D call uncertain. This clonotype was sampled from a man between 18 and 35 years old in good health. The CDR3 sequence: CASSETPRSSYNSPLHF. The CDR3 DNA reads TGTGCCAGCAGCGAAACCCCTCGAAGCTCCTATAATTCACCCCTCCACTTT.